Presented here are 26 T cell receptor beta chains from one specimen sequenced in a study of CD8+ T cells in alopecia areata. Extracted from the samples, RNA was reverse transcribed into cDNA to serve as the sequencing template. The method was immunoSEQ multiplex PCR; TCRdb's version includes in-frame clones alone and lacks a portion of them. The data hold a few hundred thousand clones, with over 40% observed a single time. The treatment here: oral pan-JAK inhibitor, 5-10 mg twice daily. The specimen comprised CD4+ T cells sorted from blood, sampled at roughly week 36, from a patient treated with tofacitinib. The receptor set was obtained from a human donor with alopecia areata.

The rearrangement links TRBV7-2 to TRBJ2-1, with 9 bases identical to TRBD2. Germline lookup yields CDR1 SGHTA and CDR2 FQGNSA. With 4 bases clipped from V and 2 bases from J, the junction kept 6 bases outside the gene matches. There are 16 residues in the CDR3. The CDR3 DNA follows: TGTGCCAGCAGCTCCTCCGGGACTAGCACCTACAATGAGCAGTTCTTC. It is translated as CASSSSGTSTYNEQFF.

This clone was detected a few times. The chain recombines TRBV29-1 with TRBJ1-4; D is unresolved. CDR1 and CDR2 (germline): SQVTM, ANQGSEA. The CDR3 is made up of 13 amino acids. Trimming stripped 3 bases from V and 8 bases from J, with 13 bases between. The CDR3 DNA sequence: TGCAGCGTTGATAGCGGGATAGGCGAAAAACTGTTTTTT. Amino acids: CSVDSGIGEKLFF.

The chain couples TRBV4-1 to TRBJ2-7; 12 nucleotides agree with TRBD2. The J segment lost 4 bases and the V segment lost 4 bases, leaving 8 bases of the junction unmatched. In germline, CDR1 is MGHRA, CDR2 YSYEKL. The CDR3 has 16 residues. The DNA of the CDR3 is TGCGCCAGCAGCCGAACCGAGACTAGCGGGGGATACGAGCAGTACTTC. Protein sequence: CASSRTETSGGYEQYF.

J is TRBJ1-1 and V is TRBV7-9, with D possibly being TRBD1 (5 bases). Trimming cost V 7 bases and J 4 bases, with 10 bases left between them. The CDR3 sequence is 12 residues long. Germline V lookup: CDR1 SEHNR, CDR2 FQNEAQ (reference sequence). The CDR3 here is CASMAQGTEAFF. The CDR3 DNA sequence: TGTGCCAGCATGGCGCAGGGCACTGAAGCTTTCTTT.

This clone has a handful of counts. The rearrangement uses TRBV7-9 and TRBJ2-7; 9 nucleotides agree with TRBD1. Germline V lookup: CDR1 SEHNR, CDR2 FQNEAQ (reference sequence). Trimming cost V 2 bases and J 1 base; bases outside gene matches: 6. The CDR3 has 16 residues. This CDR3 is CASSLFGQGLSYEQYF. CDR3 coding DNA: TGTGCCAGCAGCTTATTCGGACAGGGGCTGTCCTACGAGCAGTACTTC.

The chain combines TRBV6-5 with TRBJ2-5, with 10 bases identical to TRBD2. Germline V gene data show CDR1 as MNHEY and CDR2 as SVGAGI. CDR3 length: 15 amino acids. V shed 7 bases, J shed 1 base, and the junction held 6 bases outside the gene matches. CDR3 DNA: TGTGCCAGCAAGGGTAGCGGGAGGCTCCAAGAGACCCAGTACTTC. Encoded protein: CASKGSGRLQETQYF.

The chain employs TRBV1 and TRBJ2-5; TRBD2, the table's D call, lacks a check against the DNA. TRBV1 is recorded as a pseudogene. The CDR3 length is 18 residues. The CDR3 loop is CTSSQSRLAHIYQETQYF. The CDR3 bases are TGCACCAGCAGCCAATCTCGCCTAGCCCACATATACCAAGAGACCCAGTACTTC.

This chain connects TRBV2 to TRBJ2-3; 8 nucleotides line up with TRBD2. The junction had 13 bases not matched to a gene; V was cut back by 6 bases and J by 5 bases. In germline, CDR1 is SNHLY, CDR2 FYNNEI. The CDR3 has 16 amino acids. DNA for the CDR3: TGTGCCAGCAGGGAAAGGACTAGCTGGGGGCGAGATACGCAGTATTTT. Translation gives CASRERTSWGRDTQYF.

The V call is TRBV28, the J call TRBJ1-5; unclear D gene. There are 14 residues in the CDR3. The germline gives CDR1 MDHEN, CDR2 SYDVKM. Trimming left V 6 bases short and J 3 bases short, with 12 bases between. The chain's CDR3 is CASSLEMPNQPQHF. CDR3 sequence (DNA): TGTGCCAGCAGCCTCGAGATGCCCAATCAGCCCCAGCATTTT.

V is TRBV7-3 and J is TRBJ2-7; 12 bases align to TRBD1. CDR1 and CDR2 from the germline V gene are SGHTA and FQGTGA. This CDR3 region has 16 residues. V lost 5 bases, J lost 7 bases, and 12 bases stayed unmatched. This CDR3 reads CASSLYTGQGAREQYF. CDR3 nucleotide sequence: TGTGCCAGCAGCCTATACACGGGACAGGGGGCGCGAGAGCAGTACTTC.

The V and J genes are TRBV5-4 and TRBJ2-3; D not certain. Germline values: CDR1 SGHNT, CDR2 YYREEE (reference sequence). V was pared by 4 bases and J by 6 bases, with 15 bases between. The CDR3 is made up of 14 amino acids. CDR3 region: CASSIQPEWDTQYF. CDR3 coding DNA: TGTGCCAGCAGCATCCAGCCTGAGTGGGATACGCAGTATTTT.

The count of this clone is one. The chain combines TRBV9 with TRBJ1-1; D is unresolved. With 6 bases removed from V and 1 base from J, the gap between germline ends came to 10 bases. CDR3 size: 13 residues. Germline CDR1 is SGDLS and CDR2 is YYNGEE. The CDR3 nucleotides read TGTGCCAGCAACCAGGCGGGGAACACTGAAGCTTTCTTT. Translated: CASNQAGNTEAFF.

The genes are TRBV30 and TRBJ1-1, with 8 bases aligning to TRBD1. V gave up 0 bases and J gave up 3 bases; unmatched junction bases: 6. The germline V gene encodes CDR1 GTSNPN and CDR2 SVGIG (reference sequence). This CDR3 spans 15 amino acids. As DNA, the CDR3 is TGTGCCTGGAGTGTAGGCCAGGGGGCTTACACTGAAGCTTTCTTT. This translates into CAWSVGQGAYTEAFF.

The CDR3 bases are TGTGCCTGGAGCAAGGGACTAGCGGTGATGTATGAGCAGTTCTTC. Protein: CAWSKGLAVMYEQFF. The rearrangement uses TRBV30 and TRBJ2-1; TRBD2 agrees at 11 bases. The CDR3 has 15 residues. V shed 3 bases and J 8 bases; nucleotides not matched to a gene: 9. CDR1 is GTSNPN and CDR2 is SVGIG in the germline V gene (reference sequence).

Worth noting for this clone: Other DNA sequences in the same sample also yield this CDR3. The CDR3 DNA follows: TGTGCCAGCAGTGAACGAGAGACCCAGTACTTC. Translated, it gives CASSERETQYF. This chain joins TRBV2 and TRBJ2-5; D uncertain. The CDR3 is made up of 11 amino acids. CDR1 SNHLY and CDR2 FYNNEI come from the germline V gene. V gave up 2 bases and J gave up 4 bases, with 2 bases separating them. Full variable domain (rest looked up from reference TRBV2 and TRBJ2-5): EPEVTQTPSHQVTQMGQEVILRCVPISNHLYFYWYRQILGQKVEFLVSFYNNEISEKSEIFDDQFSVERPDGSNFTLKIRSTKLEDSAMYFCASSERETQYFGPGTRLLVL.

This clone was recorded only once. This chain links TRBV2 with TRBJ2-6; D not resolved. V lost 6 bases, J lost 1 base, and 10 bases lay in between. Germline-derived CDR1 and CDR2 are SNHLY and FYNNEI. The CDR3 has 15 residues. The CDR3: CASRRDVSGANVLTF. CDR3 sequence (DNA): TGTGCCAGCAGGAGAGACGTGTCTGGGGCCAACGTCCTGACTTTC.

This clone has more than one count but fewer than ten. The rearrangement joins TRBV14 to TRBJ2-2, with D unresolved. Trimming removed 0 bases at V and 5 bases at J, with 7 bases between. This CDR3 is 14 amino acids long. Germline V gene sequence: CDR1 SGHDN, CDR2 FVKESK. CDR3 region: CASSQDLWTGELFF. CDR3 coding DNA: TGTGCCAGCAGCCAAGATCTATGGACCGGGGAGCTGTTTTTT.

This clone has just a few counts. The genes are TRBV7-2 and TRBJ1-5; D gene ambiguous. The ends were cut back, 1 base at V and 2 bases at J, with 12 bases in the middle. The germline CDR1 and CDR2 sequences are SGHTA and FQGNSA. CDR3 length equals 16 residues. CDR3 amino acids: CASSLGSRGGNQPQHF. In DNA, the CDR3 is TGTGCCAGCAGCTTAGGCTCAAGAGGTGGCAATCAGCCCCAGCATTTT.

This clone was observed a few times. The V gene is TRBV14, the J gene TRBJ1-3; D unclear. This CDR3 spans 14 amino acids. The germline V gene has CDR1 SGHDN and CDR2 FVKESK. Trimming removed 1 base from V and 0 bases from J, with 4 bases in between. The CDR3 loop reads CASSQGASGNTIYF. The CDR3 bases are TGTGCCAGCAGCCAAGGAGCCTCTGGAAACACCATATATTTT.

The chain combines TRBV2 with TRBJ1-2; D may be TRBD1 (6 bases). The CDR3 runs to 14 residues. The germline gives CDR1 SNHLY, CDR2 FYNNEI. V was clipped by 7 bases and J by 4 bases, with 16 bases between them. CDR3 nucleotides: TGTGCCAGCAAGGGGGAAACATCCCTCTATGGCTACACCTTC. Translated, it gives CASKGETSLYGYTF.

This clone was detected a few times. The chain uses TRBV5-6 and TRBJ2-7; D is perhaps TRBD1 or TRBD2 (5 bases each). The germline V and J ends were trimmed by 1 base and 6 bases, with 11 bases remaining between them. CDR3 length: 13 amino acids. CDR1 is SGHDT, CDR2 YYEEEE, per germline. This chain's CDR3 is CASSLMGVGEQYF. Here the CDR3 DNA reads TGTGCCAGCAGCTTGATGGGGGTAGGCGAGCAGTACTTC.

This clone was observed a few times. The genes are TRBV18 and TRBJ2-3; D remains ambiguous. The CDR3 length is 12 residues. Germline CDR1 and CDR2: KGHSH and LQKENI. The V end lost 0 bases, the J end lost 9 bases, and 7 bases lay between the germline ends. CDR3 coding DNA: TGTGCCAGCTCACCACCAAGTGGGACGCAGTATTTT. It codes for CASSPPSGTQYF.

V is TRBV2 and J is TRBJ2-1; D unresolved. The CDR3 totals 10 residues. V lost 6 bases and J 6 bases, leaving 3 bases between the germline ends. The germline V gene has CDR1 SNHLY and CDR2 FYNNEI. The CDR3 DNA sequence: TGTGCCAGCAGCCGCAATGAGCAGTTCTTC. This codes for CASSRNEQFF.

The chain joins TRBV10-3 to TRBJ1-1; 8 bases match TRBD1. The CDR3 covers 14 residues. The V and J ends lost 10 bases and 4 bases, in that order; junction bases with no gene match: 11. The germline V gene has CDR1 ENHRY and CDR2 SYGVKD. Here the CDR3 DNA reads TGTGCCACCGGGGAGGACAGGGTTGCCACTGAAGCTTTCTTT. This encodes CATGEDRVATEAFF.

The V and J genes are TRBV30 and TRBJ2-3; TRBD2 agrees at 8 bases. The germline V gene has CDR1 GTSNPN and CDR2 SVGIG (reference sequence). Unmatched junction bases numbered 3, after V lost 3 bases and J lost 4 bases. CDR3 length: 13 amino acids. The DNA for the CDR3 is TGTGCCTGGAGCAGAGCGGGAGCAGATACGCAGTATTTT. Protein: CAWSRAGADTQYF. The variable domain in full, with the rest retrieved from reference TRBV30 and TRBJ2-3, is SQTIHQWPATLVQPVGSPLSLECTVEGTSNPNLYWYRQAAGRGLQLLFYSVGIGQISSEVPQNLSASRPQDRQFILSSKKLLLSDSGFYLCAWSRAGADTQYFGPGTRLTVL.

The rearrangement links TRBV7-2 to TRBJ2-2; unclear D gene. The CDR3 consists of 16 residues. V was cut by 2 bases and J by 1 base, with 11 bases left in between. The germline V gene encodes CDR1 SGHTA and CDR2 FQGNSA. The CDR3 here is CASSLFASLNTGELFF. DNA of the CDR3: TGTGCCAGCAGCTTATTCGCCTCCCTGAACACCGGGGAGCTGTTTTTT.